The sequence of this T cell receptor (beta chain) was determined in a study of T cell responses to AZD1222 COVID-19 vaccine. Germline CDR1 LGHNA, CDR2 YNFKEQ. The germline V and J ends were trimmed by 1 base and 2 bases, with 12 bases remaining between them. This CDR3 comprises 15 residues. For this clone: Antigen unknown.

Sequencing was performed with immunoSEQ multiplex PCR; in TCRdb, only in-frame clones are kept and a portion is missing. Of over 95,000 clones listed, approximately 91% were seen once; the top ten hold around 4.3%. Study-wide points: Scientists sampled the repertoires only once the peak T cell response had passed. Two doses of AZD1222 preceded a rise in Spike-specific TCR breadth and depth. Seropositive at baseline were only 5 to 7 AZD1222 recipients. The sample set comprised mostly white British donors with more females, and clonal diversity was possibly underestimated.

The chain combines TRBV4-2 with TRBJ2-7, with D possibly being TRBD1 (5 bases). The receptor's source is an adult in good health. Material: peripheral blood, obtained on day 0 of AZD1222 vaccination. As DNA, the CDR3 is TGTGCCAGCAGCCAAGGAGGCCAGGGTGCCTACGAGCAGTACTTC. Its translation is CASSQGGQGAYEQYF.